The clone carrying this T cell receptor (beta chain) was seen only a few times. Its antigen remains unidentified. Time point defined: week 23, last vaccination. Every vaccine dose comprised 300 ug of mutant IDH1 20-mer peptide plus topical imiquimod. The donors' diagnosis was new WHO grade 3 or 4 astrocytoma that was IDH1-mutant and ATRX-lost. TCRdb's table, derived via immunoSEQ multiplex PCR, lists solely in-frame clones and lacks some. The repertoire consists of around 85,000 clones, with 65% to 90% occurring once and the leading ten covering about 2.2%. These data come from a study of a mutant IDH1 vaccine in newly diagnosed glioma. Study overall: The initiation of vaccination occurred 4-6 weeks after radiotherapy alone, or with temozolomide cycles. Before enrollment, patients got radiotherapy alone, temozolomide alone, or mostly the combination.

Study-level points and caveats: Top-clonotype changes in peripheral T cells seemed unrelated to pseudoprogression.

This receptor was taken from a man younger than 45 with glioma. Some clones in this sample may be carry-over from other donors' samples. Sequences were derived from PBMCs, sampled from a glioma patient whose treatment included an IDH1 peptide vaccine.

CDR3 bases: TGTGCCAGCAGCTTAAGAGGGGTTGGAGCAACTAATGAAAAACTGTTTTTT. This codes for CASSLRGVGATNEKLFF. The chain carries TRBV7-6 and TRBJ1-4, with D tentatively TRBD1 (5 bases). Trimming took 2 bases from V and 0 from J, leaving 13 bases between them. CDR3 length equals 17 residues. Per germline, CDR1 SGHVS and CDR2 FNYEAQ. The variable domain in full, with the rest retrieved from reference TRBV7-6 and TRBJ1-4, is GAGVSQSPRYKVTKRGQDVALRCDPISGHVSLYWYRQALGQGPEFLTYFNYEAQQDKSGLPNDRFSAERPEGSISTLTIQRTEQRDSAMYRCASSLRGVGATNEKLFFGSGTQLSVL.